Sequencing of this TCR beta chain was carried out in a study of blood T cell repertoires in COVID-19. Study-wide context: Whether acute or convalescent, the COVID-19 samples came from the United States, Italy and Spain. The cDNA or gDNA used as material had been derived from T cells, B-cell-depleted T cells, or PBMCs.

This CDR3 spans 19 amino acids. The J segment lost 5 bases and the V segment lost 2 bases, leaving 13 bases of the junction unmatched. CDR1 SGHDT and CDR2 YYEEEE come from the germline V gene. Original methodology: Estimation of nucleated cell counts relied on the amplification of reference gene primers. The data were produced by immunoSEQ multiplex PCR, yet TCRdb's version contains in-frame clones alone and is incomplete. V, J and clone size reflect that table, while D and trimming were determined from the DNA. The sample lists 250,000 to 300,000 clones, about 86% occurring once. The table lists this clone with a count of one.

The genes are TRBV5-6 and TRBJ2-7, with 16 bases fitting TRBD2. Sample: peripheral blood. This sequence originates from a woman in her sixties with active or convalescent COVID-19. The CDR3 DNA follows: TGTGCCAGCAGCTTTTTGGGACTAGCGGGGGGGCGACGTTTCCACGAGCAGTACTTC. Translating gives CASSFLGLAGGRRFHEQYF.